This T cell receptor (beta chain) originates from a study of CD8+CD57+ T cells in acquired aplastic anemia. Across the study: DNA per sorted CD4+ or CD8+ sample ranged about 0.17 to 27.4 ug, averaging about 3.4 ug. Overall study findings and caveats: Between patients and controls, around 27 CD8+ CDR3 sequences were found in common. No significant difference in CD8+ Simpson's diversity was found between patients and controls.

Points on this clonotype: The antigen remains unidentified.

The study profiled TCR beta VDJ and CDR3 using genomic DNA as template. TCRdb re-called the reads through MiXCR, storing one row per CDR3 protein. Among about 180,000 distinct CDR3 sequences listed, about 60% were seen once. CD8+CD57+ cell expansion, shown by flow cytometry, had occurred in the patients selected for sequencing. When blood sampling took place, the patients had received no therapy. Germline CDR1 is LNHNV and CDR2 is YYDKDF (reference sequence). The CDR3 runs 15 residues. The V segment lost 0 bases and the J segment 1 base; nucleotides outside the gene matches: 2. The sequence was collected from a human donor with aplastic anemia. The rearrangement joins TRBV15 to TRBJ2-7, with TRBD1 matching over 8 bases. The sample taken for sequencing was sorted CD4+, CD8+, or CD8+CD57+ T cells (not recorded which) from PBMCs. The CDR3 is CATSRETGESYEQYF. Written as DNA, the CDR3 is TGTGCCACCAGCAGAGAGACAGGGGAGTCCTACGAGCAGTACTTC.